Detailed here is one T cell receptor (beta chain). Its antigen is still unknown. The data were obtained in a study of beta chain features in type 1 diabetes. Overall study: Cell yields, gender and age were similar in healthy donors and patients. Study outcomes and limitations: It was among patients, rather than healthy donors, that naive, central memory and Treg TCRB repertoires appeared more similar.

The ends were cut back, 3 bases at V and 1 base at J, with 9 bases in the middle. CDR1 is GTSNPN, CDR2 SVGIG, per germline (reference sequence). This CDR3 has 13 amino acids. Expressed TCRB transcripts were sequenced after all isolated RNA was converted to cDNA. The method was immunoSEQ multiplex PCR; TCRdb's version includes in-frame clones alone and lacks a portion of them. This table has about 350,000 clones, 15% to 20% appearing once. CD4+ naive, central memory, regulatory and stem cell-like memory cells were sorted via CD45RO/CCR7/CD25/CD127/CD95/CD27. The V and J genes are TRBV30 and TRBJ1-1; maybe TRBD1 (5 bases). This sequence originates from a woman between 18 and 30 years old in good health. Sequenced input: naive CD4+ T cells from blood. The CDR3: CAWSEQENTEAFF. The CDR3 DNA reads TGTGCCTGGAGCGAACAGGAGAACACTGAAGCTTTCTTT.